Below are 7 T cell receptor beta chains sequenced from a single sample in a study of T cell responses to AZD1222 COVID-19 vaccine. Measured with immunoSEQ multiplex PCR; TCRdb has only the in-frame clones, and not every one. Among 150,000 to 200,000 clones listed, around 92% were seen once. Sequences were derived from peripheral blood, sampled on day 0 of AZD1222 vaccination. Receptors originate from an adult in good health.

This sequence joins TRBV24-1 and TRBJ2-7; D not certain. The CDR3 loop spans 15 amino acids. Germline V gene sequence: CDR1 KGHDR, CDR2 SFDVKD. The V end lost 6 bases, the J end lost 0 bases, and 14 bases lay between the germline ends. CDR3 nucleotides: TGTGCCACCAGTCATGGGCCAGACATCTCCTACGAGCAGTACTTC. Protein product: CATSHGPDISYEQYF.

The chain employs TRBV29-1 and TRBJ2-1, with TRBD2 matching over 12 bases. This CDR3 has 13 residues. Per germline, CDR1 SQVTM and CDR2 ANQGSEA. Unmatched junction bases numbered 5, after V lost 7 bases and J lost 7 bases. CDR3 DNA: TGCAGCGGCCCCCTAGCGGGGGGGAATGAGCAGTTCTTC. Translation: CSGPLAGGNEQFF.

The sample holds one count of this clone. V usage is TRBV10-3 and J usage is TRBJ2-5; TRBD1 matches 10 bases. V shed 6 bases and J 1 base; nucleotides not matched to a gene: 8. CDR1 is ENHRY and CDR2 is SYGVKD in the germline V gene. There are 16 residues in the CDR3. The CDR3 nucleotides read TGTGCCATCAGAGACCCCGGGACAGGGGTCCAAGAGACCCAGTACTTC. Its protein product is CAIRDPGTGVQETQYF.

The chain links TRBV28 to TRBJ1-4; no firm D call. V was pared by 6 bases and J by 6 bases, with 14 bases between. Per the germline V gene, CDR1 is MDHEN and CDR2 is SYDVKM. CDR3 length: 14 residues. The CDR3 reads CASSPGKWDEKLFF. The CDR3 nucleotides are TGTGCCAGCAGCCCTGGAAAATGGGATGAAAAACTGTTTTTT.

The CDR3 loop is CASSLTGAGGTEAFF. The DNA of the CDR3 is TGTGCCAGCAGCCTTACAGGGGCGGGGGGCACTGAAGCTTTCTTT. The rearrangement links TRBV7-2 to TRBJ1-1; 7 bases agree with TRBD1. The CDR3 extends over 15 amino acids. V shed 5 bases and J 4 bases; nucleotides not matched to a gene: 10. Per the germline V gene, CDR1 is SGHTA and CDR2 is FQGNSA.

This sequence joins TRBV29-1 and TRBJ2-7; D perhaps matches TRBD2 (5 bases). Germline values: CDR1 SQVTM, CDR2 ANQGSEA. The CDR3 length is 14 residues. V was pared by 3 bases and J by 3 bases, with 15 bases between. This CDR3 is CSVESGVGVYEQYF. The CDR3 region has the DNA TGCAGCGTTGAGTCCGGGGTAGGTGTCTACGAGCAGTACTTC.

J is TRBJ1-3 and V is TRBV2; no clear D. The CDR3 is 15 residues long. The V end was cut by 7 bases, the J end by 0 bases, with 13 bases between. Germline CDR1 SNHLY, CDR2 FYNNEI. The CDR3, as DNA: TGTGCCAGCACGTTGCGGCTCGGCTCTGGAAACACCATATATTTT. It specifies CASTLRLGSGNTIYF.